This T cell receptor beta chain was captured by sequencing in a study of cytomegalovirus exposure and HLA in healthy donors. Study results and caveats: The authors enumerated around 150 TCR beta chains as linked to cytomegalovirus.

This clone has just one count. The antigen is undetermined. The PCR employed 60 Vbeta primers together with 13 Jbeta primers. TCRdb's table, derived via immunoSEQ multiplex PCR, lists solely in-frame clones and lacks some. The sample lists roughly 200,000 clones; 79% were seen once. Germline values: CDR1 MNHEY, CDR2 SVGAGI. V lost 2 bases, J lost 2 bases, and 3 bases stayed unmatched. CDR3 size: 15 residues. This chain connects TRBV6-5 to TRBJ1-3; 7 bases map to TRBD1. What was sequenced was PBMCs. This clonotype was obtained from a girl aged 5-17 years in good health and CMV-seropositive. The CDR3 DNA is TGTGCCAGCAGTTACACGACAGGGCCTGGAAACACCATATATTTT. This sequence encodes CASSYTTGPGNTIYF.